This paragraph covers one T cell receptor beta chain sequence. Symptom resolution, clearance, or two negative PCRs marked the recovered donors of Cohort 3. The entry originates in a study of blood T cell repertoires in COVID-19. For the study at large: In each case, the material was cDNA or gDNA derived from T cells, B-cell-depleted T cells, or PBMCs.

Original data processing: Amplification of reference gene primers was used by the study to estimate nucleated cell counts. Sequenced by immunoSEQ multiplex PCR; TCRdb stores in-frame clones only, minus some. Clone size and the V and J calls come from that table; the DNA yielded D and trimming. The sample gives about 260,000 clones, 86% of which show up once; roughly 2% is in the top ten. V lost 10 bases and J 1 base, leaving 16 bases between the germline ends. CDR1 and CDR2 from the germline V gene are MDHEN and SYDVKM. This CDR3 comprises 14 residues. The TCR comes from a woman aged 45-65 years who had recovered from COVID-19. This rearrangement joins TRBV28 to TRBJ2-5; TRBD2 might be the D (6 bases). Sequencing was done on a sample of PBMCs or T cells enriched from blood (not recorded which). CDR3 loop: CATNWGVGQETQYF. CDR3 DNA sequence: TGTGCCACAAACTGGGGGGTGGGCCAAGAGACCCAGTACTTC.